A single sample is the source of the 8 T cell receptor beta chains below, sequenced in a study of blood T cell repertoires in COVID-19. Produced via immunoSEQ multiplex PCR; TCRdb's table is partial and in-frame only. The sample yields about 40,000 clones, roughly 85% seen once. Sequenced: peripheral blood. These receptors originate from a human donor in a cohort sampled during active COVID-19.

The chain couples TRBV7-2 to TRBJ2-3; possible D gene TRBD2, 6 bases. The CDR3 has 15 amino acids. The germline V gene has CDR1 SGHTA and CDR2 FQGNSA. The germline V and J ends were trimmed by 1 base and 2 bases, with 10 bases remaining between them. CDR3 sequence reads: CASSLGSGLTDTQYF. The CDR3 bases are TGTGCCAGCAGCTTAGGTAGCGGACTCACAGATACGCAGTATTTT.

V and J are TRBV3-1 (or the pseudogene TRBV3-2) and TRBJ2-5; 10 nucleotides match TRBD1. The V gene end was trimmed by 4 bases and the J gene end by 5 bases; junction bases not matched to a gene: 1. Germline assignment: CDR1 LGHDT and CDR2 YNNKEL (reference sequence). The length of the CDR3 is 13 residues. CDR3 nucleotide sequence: TGTGCCAGCAGCCCGGGACAGGGGGAGACCCAGTACTTC. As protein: CASSPGQGETQYF.

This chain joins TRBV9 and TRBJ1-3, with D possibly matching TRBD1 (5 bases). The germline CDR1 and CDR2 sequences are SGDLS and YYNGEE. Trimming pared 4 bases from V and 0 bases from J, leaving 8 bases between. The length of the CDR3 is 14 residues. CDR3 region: CASSLQDSGNTIYF. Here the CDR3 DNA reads TGTGCCAGCAGCTTACAGGACTCTGGAAACACCATATATTTT.

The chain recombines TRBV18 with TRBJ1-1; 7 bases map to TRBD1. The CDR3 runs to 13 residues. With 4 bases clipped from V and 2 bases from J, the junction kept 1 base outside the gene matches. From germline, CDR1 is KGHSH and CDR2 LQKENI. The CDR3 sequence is CASSRDSNTEAFF. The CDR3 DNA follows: TGTGCCAGCTCACGGGACAGTAACACTGAAGCTTTCTTT.

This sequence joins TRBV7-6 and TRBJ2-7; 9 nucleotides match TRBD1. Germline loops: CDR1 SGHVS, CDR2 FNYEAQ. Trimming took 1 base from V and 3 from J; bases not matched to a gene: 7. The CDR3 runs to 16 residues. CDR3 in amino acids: CASSLGSGTGSYEQYF. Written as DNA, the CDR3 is TGTGCCAGCAGCTTAGGGTCCGGGACAGGGAGCTACGAGCAGTACTTC.

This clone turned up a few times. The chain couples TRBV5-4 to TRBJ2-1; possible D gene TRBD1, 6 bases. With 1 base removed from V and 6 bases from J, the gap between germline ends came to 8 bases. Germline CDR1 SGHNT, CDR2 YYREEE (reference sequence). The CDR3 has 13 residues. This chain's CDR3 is CASSLTGSNEQFF. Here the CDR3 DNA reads TGTGCCAGCAGCTTGACAGGGAGCAATGAGCAGTTCTTC. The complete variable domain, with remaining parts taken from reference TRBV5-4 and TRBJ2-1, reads ETGVTQSPTHLIKTRGQQVTLRCSSQSGHNTVSWYQQALGQGPQFIFQYYREEENGRGNFPPRFSGLQFPNYSSELNVNALELDDSALYLCASSLTGSNEQFFGPGTRLTVL.

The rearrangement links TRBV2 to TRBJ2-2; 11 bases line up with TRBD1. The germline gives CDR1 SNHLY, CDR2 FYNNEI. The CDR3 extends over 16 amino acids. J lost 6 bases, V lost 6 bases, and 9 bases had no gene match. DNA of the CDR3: TGTGCCAGCAGAGACCGGACAGGGGGCATGGCCGGGGAGCTGTTTTTT. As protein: CASRDRTGGMAGELFF.

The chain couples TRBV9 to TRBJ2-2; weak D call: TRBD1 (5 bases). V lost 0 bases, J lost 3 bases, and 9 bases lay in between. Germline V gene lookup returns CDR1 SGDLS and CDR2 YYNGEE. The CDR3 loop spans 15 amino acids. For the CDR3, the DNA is TGTGCCAGCAGCGTAGTGGGGCAATACACCGGGGAGCTGTTTTTT. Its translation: CASSVVGQYTGELFF.